The 23 T cell receptor beta chains below come from one sample, sequenced in a study of T cell responses to AZD1222 COVID-19 vaccine. Using immunoSEQ multiplex PCR, the repertoire was profiled, and TCRdb retains in-frame clones only, with some absent. Of approximately 140,000 clones in the sample, about 90% were seen once. Sequenced material: peripheral blood, taken on day 0 of AZD1222 vaccination. The receptor source for this set is an adult in good health.

V is TRBV4-2 and J is TRBJ2-7; TRBD1 agrees at 12 bases. V lost 4 bases and J lost 3; bases outside the gene matches: 4. This CDR3 contains 15 residues. The germline V gene has CDR1 LGHNA and CDR2 YNFKEQ. The chain's CDR3 is CASSRGTGGVYEQYF. The CDR3, as DNA: TGTGCCAGCAGCCGAGGGACAGGGGGCGTCTACGAGCAGTACTTC.

The V gene is TRBV10-3, the J gene TRBJ1-6, with 8 bases identical to TRBD1. This CDR3 region has 13 residues. Germline V gene lookup returns CDR1 ENHRY and CDR2 SYGVKD. Losses at the gene ends were 2 bases for V and 16 bases for J; bases not matched to a gene: 7. In nucleotides, the CDR3 is TGTGCCATCAGTGAGGTGGGGGGACAGGCTCTCCACTTT. It translates to CAISEVGGQALHF.

The chain carries TRBV9 and TRBJ2-7; D is ambiguous. This CDR3 is 15 amino acids long. Trimming removed 3 bases from V and 5 bases from J, with 18 bases in between. The germline V gene has CDR1 SGDLS and CDR2 YYNGEE. The chain's CDR3 is CASSADGQVMDEQYF. In DNA form, the CDR3 reads TGTGCCAGCAGCGCGGACGGGCAAGTCATGGACGAGCAGTACTTC.

This clone was seen just once. J is TRBJ2-1 and V is TRBV24-1; 13 bases map to TRBD2. The germline gives CDR1 KGHDR, CDR2 SFDVKD. The CDR3 consists of 16 residues. Trimming took 3 bases from V and 8 from J; bases not matched to a gene: 6. The CDR3 spells CATSDHKLAGGHEQFF. In DNA form, the CDR3 reads TGTGCCACCAGTGATCACAAACTAGCGGGGGGGCATGAGCAGTTCTTC.

The chain links TRBV6-5 to TRBJ2-7; D perhaps matches TRBD2 (5 bases). CDR3 length: 15 residues. CDR1 is MNHEY and CDR2 is SVGAGI in the germline V gene. Trimming stripped 1 base from V and 2 bases from J, with 12 bases between. As DNA, the CDR3 is TGTGCCAGCAGTTACTTGGGGAGTGGCACCTACGAGCAGTACTTC. Protein product: CASSYLGSGTYEQYF.

This chain connects TRBV7-3 to TRBJ2-1, with 7 bases aligning to TRBD2. The V gene end was trimmed by 2 bases and the J gene end by 1 base; junction bases not matched to a gene: 2. CDR3 size: 15 residues. Germline-derived CDR1 and CDR2 are SGHTA and FQGTGA. The CDR3 DNA reads as TGTGCCAGCAGCTTAGCGGGAGAATCCTACAATGAGCAGTTCTTC. This translates into CASSLAGESYNEQFF.

This clone was recorded once. The chain couples TRBV28 to TRBJ2-7; 8 nucleotides match TRBD2. This CDR3 region has 15 residues. V lost 5 bases to trimming and J lost 1 base; unmatched junction nucleotides: 7. In germline, CDR1 is MDHEN, CDR2 SYDVKM. CDR3 nucleotide sequence: TGTGCCAGCAGTCCTTTAGCGGGATCATCCTACGAGCAGTACTTC. It codes for CASSPLAGSSYEQYF. The whole variable domain, remainder taken from reference TRBV28 and TRBJ2-7, is DVKVTQSSRYLVKRTGEKVFLECVQDMDHENMFWYRQDPGLGLRLIYFSYDVKMKEKGDIPEGYSVSREKKERFSLILESASTNQTSMYLCASSPLAGSSYEQYFGPGTRLTVT.

This rearrangement joins TRBV7-9 to TRBJ1-4, with 7 bases that match TRBD1. With V trimmed by 2 bases and J by 6 bases, 6 bases remained unmatched. Germline loops: CDR1 SEHNR, CDR2 FQNEAQ (reference sequence). The CDR3 runs 15 residues. The CDR3 region is CASSLSPGGHEKLFF. For the CDR3, the DNA is TGTGCCAGCAGCTTATCCCCAGGGGGACATGAAAAACTGTTTTTT.

The chain couples TRBV15 to TRBJ2-1; 8 bases map to TRBD1. Germline V lookup: CDR1 LNHNV, CDR2 YYDKDF (reference sequence). The J segment lost 5 bases and the V segment lost 4 bases, leaving 4 bases of the junction unmatched. The CDR3 is 14 residues long. CDR3 sequence (DNA): TGTGCCACCAGCATCGGACAGGGCGACAATGAGCAGTTCTTC. It yields the protein CATSIGQGDNEQFF.

The chain couples TRBV7-2 to TRBJ2-3, with D uncertain. CDR1 SGHTA and CDR2 FQGNSA come from the germline V gene. V gave up 5 bases and J gave up 2 bases, with 14 bases separating them. This CDR3 region has 15 residues. The CDR3 DNA reads TGTGCCAGCAGCCACCCTGGAGCCTTCACAGATACGCAGTATTTT. Its translation is CASSHPGAFTDTQYF.

This chain connects TRBV7-9 to TRBJ1-1; no clear D. The V gene's germline CDR1 is SEHNR and CDR2 FQNEAQ (reference sequence). CDR3 length: 14 amino acids. With 2 bases removed from V and 1 base from J, the gap between germline ends came to 8 bases. CDR3 sequence: CASSLIAENTEAFF. CDR3 nucleotides: TGTGCCAGCAGCTTAATTGCAGAGAACACTGAAGCTTTCTTT.

The rearrangement joins TRBV7-8 to TRBJ1-4; TRBD1 might be the D (6 bases). Germline V gives CDR1 SGHVS, CDR2 FQNEAQ. Between the trimmed V and J ends, which lost 4 bases and 8 bases, there was a span of 8 bases. This CDR3 comprises 12 residues. CDR3: CASSSDSEKLFF. The CDR3 nucleotides read TGTGCCAGCAGCTCGGACAGCGAAAAACTGTTTTTT.

The genes are TRBV7-6 and TRBJ1-1, with D unclear. There are 13 residues in the CDR3. CDR1 and CDR2 (germline): SGHVS, FNYEAQ. The germline V and J ends were trimmed by 1 base and 0 bases, with 3 bases remaining between them. The CDR3 protein is CASSLDVNTEAFF. CDR3 coding DNA: TGTGCCAGCAGCTTAGACGTGAACACTGAAGCTTTCTTT.

The chain is built from TRBV30 and TRBJ1-1; unclear D gene. Germline V gene sequence: CDR1 GTSNPN, CDR2 SVGIG (reference sequence). Trimming took off 2 bases at V and 7 bases at J, with 11 bases between the two ends. The CDR3 is 12 residues long. The DNA of the CDR3 is TGTGCCTGGAGTTCCCCCCAGGATGAAGCTTTCTTT. Translated, it gives CAWSSPQDEAFF.

This clone came up once. The chain uses TRBV6-2 or TRBV6-3 and TRBJ1-4, with D perhaps TRBD1 (5 bases). CDR1 and CDR2 (germline): MNHEY, SVGEGT. The germline V and J ends were trimmed by 5 bases and 5 bases, with 12 bases remaining between them. This CDR3 has 14 residues. In nucleotides, the CDR3 is TGTGCCAGCAGTCGGGCGGGGGACAATGAAAAACTGTTTTTT. Translated: CASSRAGDNEKLFF.

The chain carries TRBV19 and TRBJ1-1; 7 bases fit TRBD1. Germline CDR1 and CDR2: LNHDA and SQIVND (reference sequence). V trimming: 3 bases; J trimming: 3 bases; junction bases outside the gene matches: 4. The CDR3 spans 14 residues. The CDR3 region is CASSIQGQYTEAFF. CDR3 nucleotides: TGTGCCAGTAGTATCCAGGGACAGTACACTGAAGCTTTCTTT.

The chain couples TRBV2 to TRBJ1-5; 7 positions match TRBD1. Germline V gene data show CDR1 as SNHLY and CDR2 as FYNNEI. There are 15 residues in the CDR3. Unmatched junction bases numbered 8, after V lost 3 bases and J lost 6 bases. The CDR3 DNA sequence: TGTGCCAGCAGTGAGATGTCAGGGGGTGGTCAGCCCCAGCATTTT. This encodes CASSEMSGGGQPQHF.

The CDR3 DNA sequence: TGCGCCAGCAGTGGACTAGCGGGAGAGGCCGTGCAGTACTTC. This gives the protein CASSGLAGEAVQYF. This rearrangement joins TRBV10-1 to TRBJ2-4; 12 bases fit TRBD2. With 4 bases clipped from V and 13 bases from J, the junction kept 8 bases outside the gene matches. Germline V gene data show CDR1 as WNHNN and CDR2 as SYGVQD (reference sequence). The CDR3 length is 14 residues.

The chain recombines TRBV18 with TRBJ2-7; unclear D gene. The V end was cut by 6 bases, the J end by 0 bases, with 15 bases between. This CDR3 has 15 residues. Looked up from germline, CDR1 is KGHSH and CDR2 is LQKENI. The CDR3 loop is CASSPSTISSYEQYF. DNA of the CDR3: TGTGCCAGCTCGCCTTCTACAATCAGCTCCTACGAGCAGTACTTC. Full variable domain (outside the CDR3, taken from reference TRBV18 and TRBJ2-7): NAGVMQNPRHLVRRRGQEARLRCSPMKGHSHVYWYRQLPEEGLKFMVYLQKENIIDESGMPKERFSAEFPKEGPSILRIQQVVRGDSAAYFCASSPSTISSYEQYFGPGTRLTVT.

The chain recombines TRBV11-3 with TRBJ1-3; D may be TRBD1 (5 bases). Trimming took 0 bases from V and 3 from J, leaving 12 bases between them. Germline V gene lookup returns CDR1 SGHNT and CDR2 YENEEA. The CDR3 extends over 16 amino acids. This chain's CDR3 is CASSLDAQADGNTIYF. The CDR3, as DNA: TGTGCCAGCAGCTTAGATGCACAGGCTGATGGAAACACCATATATTTT.

The chain joins TRBV25-1 to TRBJ1-6; no clear D. This CDR3 comprises 14 residues. V was shortened by 7 bases and J by 6 bases, with 13 bases between the two germline ends. CDR1 MGHDK and CDR2 SYGVNS come from the germline V gene. This CDR3 reads CASTLGSRNSPLHF. Here the CDR3 DNA reads TGTGCCAGCACCCTAGGTTCCCGTAATTCACCCCTCCACTTT.

V is TRBV3-1 (or the pseudogene TRBV3-2) and J is TRBJ2-5; 7 bases are a match to TRBD2. The length of the CDR3 is 17 residues. V lost 0 bases and J lost 2; bases outside the gene matches: 9. CDR1 and CDR2 from the germline V gene are LGHDT and YNNKEL (reference sequence). CDR3 in amino acids: CASSQDSDSGSQETQYF. Written as DNA, the CDR3 is TGTGCCAGCAGCCAAGATTCCGATAGCGGGTCTCAAGAGACCCAGTACTTC.

The chain carries TRBV14 and TRBJ1-1, with a weak D call TRBD1 (6 bases). The CDR3 sequence is 14 residues long. V was cut by 2 bases and J by 1 base, with 8 bases left in between. From germline, CDR1 is SGHDN and CDR2 FVKESK. The CDR3 spells CASSQRGANTEAFF. CDR3 nucleotides: TGTGCCAGCAGCCAACGGGGGGCGAACACTGAAGCTTTCTTT.